The next 15 T cell receptor beta chains were all read from a single sample in a study of blood T cell repertoires in COVID-19. Data came from immunoSEQ multiplex PCR; TCRdb stores just in-frame clones and leaves some out. The table shows around 160,000 clones, with roughly 84% occurring only once. The sample consisted of peripheral blood. The source is a human donor in a cohort sampled during active COVID-19.

The genes are TRBV5-4 and TRBJ1-2; 9 nucleotides match TRBD1. This CDR3 contains 15 residues. V was clipped by 4 bases and J by 4 bases; unmatched bases: 8. CDR1 is SGHNT, CDR2 YYREEE, per germline (reference sequence). In DNA, the CDR3 is TGTGCCAGCAGCCTCTGGACAGGGGATTTCTATGGCTACACCTTC. Encoded protein: CASSLWTGDFYGYTF.

The chain carries TRBV6-5 and TRBJ2-7; D gene unclear. Germline CDR1 and CDR2: MNHEY and SVGAGI. The CDR3 consists of 14 residues. V was trimmed by 3 bases and J by 5 bases, leaving 14 bases between them. The CDR3 here is CASSYGLVSDEQYF. CDR3 bases: TGTGCCAGCAGTTATGGTCTAGTCAGCGACGAGCAGTACTTC.

The genes are TRBV9 and TRBJ1-2; D gene ambiguous. The V end was cut by 0 bases, the J end by 8 bases, with 17 bases between. From germline, CDR1 is SGDLS and CDR2 YYNGEE. CDR3 length equals 15 residues. The CDR3 DNA reads as TGTGCCAGCAGCGTAGATCAGGCAACGCCAAGGGGCTACACCTTC. Translated, it gives CASSVDQATPRGYTF.

The chain joins TRBV4-1 to TRBJ1-3, with unresolved D. The germline V gene has CDR1 MGHRA and CDR2 YSYEKL. Trimming cost V 1 base and J 7 bases, with 11 bases left between them. This CDR3 spans 14 amino acids. CDR3 region: CASSQVGSYNTIYF. For the CDR3, the DNA is TGCGCCAGCAGCCAAGTGGGCAGTTATAACACCATATATTTT.

The chain carries TRBV7-2 and TRBJ1-2, with a tentative D call TRBD1 (6 bases). Trimming took off 7 bases at V and 1 base at J, with 10 bases between the two ends. The germline V gene has CDR1 SGHTA and CDR2 FQGNSA. This CDR3 spans 13 amino acids. CDR3 residues: CASTSQGNYGYTF. The CDR3 DNA is TGTGCCAGCACCTCACAGGGTAACTATGGCTACACCTTC.

The count of this clone is one. The V and J genes are TRBV5-1 and TRBJ1-1; D possibly corresponds to TRBD1 (6 bases). Trimming shortened V by 0 bases and J by 2 bases, and 17 bases separated the two germline ends. Germline values: CDR1 SGHRS, CDR2 YFSETQ. This CDR3 contains 17 residues. CDR3 sequence (DNA): TGCGCCAGCAGCTTGGCCCGGCAGGGGAACCCAAACACTGAAGCTTTCTTT. This translates into CASSLARQGNPNTEAFF.

The chain uses TRBV15 and TRBJ1-1, with a possible D match to TRBD1 (5 bases). Trimming left V 0 bases short and J 8 bases short, with 7 bases between. CDR3 length: 12 residues. CDR1 is LNHNV and CDR2 is YYDKDF in the germline V gene (reference sequence). CDR3: CATSREEGEAFF. The CDR3 DNA reads TGTGCCACCAGCAGAGAGGAGGGGGAAGCTTTCTTT.

The chain joins TRBV11-2 to TRBJ2-7; D possibly corresponds to TRBD1 (6 bases). Germline lookup yields CDR1 SGHAT and CDR2 FQNNGV. The V end lost 4 bases, the J end lost 3 bases, and 13 bases lay between the germline ends. The CDR3 spans 14 residues. CDR3: CASSSPGVGYEQYF. CDR3 nucleotides: TGTGCCAGCAGCTCCCCAGGGGTGGGCTACGAGCAGTACTTC.

The rearrangement joins TRBV19 to TRBJ1-2; 8 bases match TRBD1. With 1 base clipped from V and 0 bases from J, the junction kept 7 bases outside the gene matches. The V gene's germline CDR1 is LNHDA and CDR2 SQIVND (reference sequence). CDR3 length: 17 amino acids. The CDR3 protein is CASSIGGRGQANYGYTF. In DNA, the CDR3 is TGTGCCAGTAGTATAGGAGGCAGGGGGCAAGCTAACTATGGCTACACCTTC. The whole variable domain, filled in from reference TRBV19 and TRBJ1-2, reads DGGITQSPKYLFRKEGQNVTLSCEQNLNHDAMYWYRQDPGQGLRLIYYSQIVNDFQKGDIAEGYSVSREKKESFPLTVTSAQKNPTAFYLCASSIGGRGQANYGYTFGSGTRLTVV.

This sequence joins TRBV6-5 and TRBJ2-7; 9 nucleotides agree with TRBD1. The CDR3 is 15 amino acids. Germline CDR1 is MNHEY and CDR2 is SVGAGI. V shed 7 bases and J 9 bases; nucleotides not matched to a gene: 16. The CDR3 protein is CASIVDGTGYAGQYF. DNA of the CDR3: TGTGCCAGCATAGTGGATGGGACAGGGTATGCCGGGCAGTACTTC.

The gene calls are TRBV28 and TRBJ1-5; 8 bases are a match to TRBD1. This CDR3 contains 16 residues. J lost 2 bases, V lost 7 bases, and 10 bases had no gene match. Germline CDR1 reads MDHEN; CDR2 reads SYDVKM. Here the CDR3 DNA reads TGTGCCAGCATAAGCCTCGGACAGGGTGGCAATCAGCCCCAGCATTTT. Amino acid sequence: CASISLGQGGNQPQHF.

The V and J genes are TRBV7-3 and TRBJ1-2; 9 nucleotides agree with TRBD1. Germline CDR1 and CDR2: SGHTA and FQGTGA. V dropped 5 bases and J dropped 2; count of bases not matched to a gene: 3. This CDR3 is 14 amino acids long. As DNA, the CDR3 is TGTGCCAGCAGCGCCGGGACAGGGAACTATGGCTACACCTTC. This encodes CASSAGTGNYGYTF.

V is TRBV15 and J is TRBJ1-5; TRBD1 is a possible D gene (5 bases). Germline V CDR1 and CDR2: LNHNV, YYDKDF (reference sequence). V shed 6 bases and J shed 7 bases, with 19 bases lying between them. The CDR3 sequence is 15 residues long. CDR3 DNA: TGTGCCACCAGTGCAAGTCAGGGCTACGGGCAGCCCCAGCATTTT. It encodes CATSASQGYGQPQHF.

V usage is TRBV7-2 and J usage is TRBJ2-5; 12 bases are a match to TRBD1. The trim removed 5 bases at V and 4 bases at J, leaving 8 bases unmatched. This CDR3 comprises 16 residues. From germline, CDR1 is SGHTA and CDR2 FQGNSA. CDR3: CASSPSGTGGGETQYF. The CDR3 region has the DNA TGTGCCAGCAGCCCATCCGGGACAGGGGGCGGAGAGACCCAGTACTTC. Full variable domain (remainder filled in from reference TRBV7-2 and TRBJ2-5): GAGVSQSPSNKVTEKGKDVELRCDPISGHTALYWYRQSLGQGLEFLIYFQGNSAPDKSGLPSDRFSAERTGGSVSTLTIQRTQQEDSAVYLCASSPSGTGGGETQYFGPGTRLLVL.

The chain combines TRBV28 with TRBJ2-7, with D uncertain. Trimming left V 4 bases short and J 6 bases short, with 7 bases between. CDR3 length equals 11 residues. Germline V gene lookup returns CDR1 MDHEN and CDR2 SYDVKM. Here the CDR3 DNA reads TGTGCCAGCAGTTACCAGGTCGAGCAGTACTTC. Protein: CASSYQVEQYF.